This TCR beta chain was sequenced in a study of cytomegalovirus exposure and HLA in healthy donors. Study results and limitations: The classifier, whose performance was assessed in both the original and validation cohorts, reportedly diagnosed cytomegalovirus status with high specificity and sensitivity. By HLA locus, TCR association rates varied in a later analysis, with DRB1 showing the most and HLA-C the fewest.

The PCR made use of 60 Vbeta and 13 Jbeta primers. Sequenced by immunoSEQ multiplex PCR; TCRdb stores in-frame clones only, minus some. The sample holds 200,000 to 250,000 clones, around 80% seen once. Of note for this clone: Its cognate antigen is unknown.

Sample: PBMCs. The sequence was obtained from a man aged 18 to 29 in good health and CMV-seronegative.

CDR3 residues: CASSGRTGNTEAFF. Here the CDR3 DNA reads TGTGCCAGCAGCGGAAGGACAGGGAACACTGAAGCTTTCTTT. The rearrangement joins TRBV5-4 to TRBJ1-1; 7 bases are a match to TRBD1. CDR1 and CDR2 (germline): SGHNT, YYREEE (reference sequence). Trimming removed 4 bases from V and 1 base from J; junction bases left unmatched: 4. This CDR3 region has 14 residues.